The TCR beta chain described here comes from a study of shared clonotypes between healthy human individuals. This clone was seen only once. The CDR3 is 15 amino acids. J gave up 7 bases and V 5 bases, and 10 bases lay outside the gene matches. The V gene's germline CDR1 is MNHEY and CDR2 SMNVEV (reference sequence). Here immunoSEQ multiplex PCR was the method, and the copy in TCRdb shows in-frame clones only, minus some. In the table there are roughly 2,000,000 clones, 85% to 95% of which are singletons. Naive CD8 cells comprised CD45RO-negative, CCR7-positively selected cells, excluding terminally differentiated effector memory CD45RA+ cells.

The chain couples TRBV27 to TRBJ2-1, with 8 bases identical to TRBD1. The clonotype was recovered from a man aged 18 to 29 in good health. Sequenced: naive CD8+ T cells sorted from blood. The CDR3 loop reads CASSSQGAGENEQFF. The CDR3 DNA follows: TGTGCCAGCAGTAGTCAGGGGGCTGGTGAGAATGAGCAGTTCTTC.